This TCR beta chain was captured in a study of PD-1 blockade in classical Hodgkin lymphoma. Study-level points and caveats: Why the repertoires differ is still unclear, perhaps disease activity or prior therapy. Patients with an early start, nivolumab under 1 year after ASCT, were excluded.

Sequencing used immunoSEQ multiplex PCR; TCRdb keeps in-frame clones, though not all of them. The sample includes about 22,000 clones, around three quarters of them seen just once. The patients all showed relapse after autologous stem cell transplantation, while their brentuximab vedotin exposure varied. Classifying best responses yielded complete response, partial response or progressive disease. In regard to this clone: Its antigen is unidentified.

The CDR3 runs 16 residues. V was cut by 2 bases and J by 3 bases, with 13 bases left in between. CDR1 and CDR2 from the germline V gene are MNHNY and SVGAGI (reference sequence). The receptor was isolated from a human donor with classical Hodgkin lymphoma. Source: peripheral blood mononuclear cells (PBMCs), taken before the second cycle of nivolumab. The chain joins TRBV6-6 to TRBJ1-4; D may be TRBD1 (5 bases). CDR3 sequence reads: CASSYRWGVPNEKLFF. Written as DNA, the CDR3 is TGTGCCAGCAGTTACCGCTGGGGCGTCCCTAATGAAAAACTGTTTTTT.